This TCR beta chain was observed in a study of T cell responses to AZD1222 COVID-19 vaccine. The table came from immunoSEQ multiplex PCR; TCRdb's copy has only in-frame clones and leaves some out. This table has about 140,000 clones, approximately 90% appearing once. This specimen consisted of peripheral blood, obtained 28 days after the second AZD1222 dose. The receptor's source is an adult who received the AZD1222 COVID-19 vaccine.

CDR3 DNA: TGCAGTGCTAGTAATCCACGGGAGTTCACAGATACGCAGTATTTT. Protein sequence: CSASNPREFTDTQYF. The chain links TRBV20-1 to TRBJ2-3; the D gene is possibly TRBD2 (6 bases). Trimming took 3 bases from V and 2 from J, leaving 15 bases between them. The CDR3 runs to 15 residues. The V gene's germline CDR1 is DFQATT and CDR2 SNEGSKA (reference sequence).